This T cell receptor (beta chain) was sequenced during a study of blood T cell repertoires in COVID-19. Study-level background: Samples of COVID-19 (acute and convalescent) were obtained from the United States, Italy and Spain. From T cells, B-cell-depleted T cells, or PBMCs came the material, which was cDNA or gDNA.

V trimming: 7 bases; J trimming: 0 bases; junction bases outside the gene matches: 12. In germline, CDR1 is SGHRS, CDR2 YFSETQ. The CDR3 contains 18 residues. Followed over time, Seattle patients had been enrolled while infection was active. The authors' processing: Estimates of nucleated cell counts were drawn from the amplification of reference gene primers. Sequencing used immunoSEQ multiplex PCR; TCRdb keeps in-frame clones, though not all of them. V and J calls and clone size are as listed in that table; D and trimming were resolved from the DNA. Of approximately 150,000 clones listed, more than 75% are singletons.

Material: peripheral blood. The source of this sequence is an elderly woman with COVID-19, enrolled during active disease. The V and J genes are TRBV5-1 and TRBJ2-1; TRBD2 aligns across 11 bases. CDR3 protein: CASRVGTSGGSSYNEQFF. The CDR3 DNA reads as TGCGCCAGCCGGGTGGGGACTAGCGGAGGAAGCTCCTACAATGAGCAGTTCTTC.